One sample yielded the 18 T cell receptor beta chains listed below, sequenced in a study of T cell changes during pregnancy in multiple sclerosis (dated by TCRdb to the late 2010s). The method was the immunoSEQ multiplex PCR assay. TCRdb provides this immuneACCESS table in a form limited to in-frame rearrangements. Some clones are lacking; in checked studies, under half of them reflect an unresolved V gene, and why the rest are absent is not known. A total of roughly 40,000 clones appear in this sample, 92% of them only once. About 0.8% of the sample belongs to the ten largest clones. Here the sequenced sample was CD4+ T cells from peripheral blood mononuclear cells, taken before pregnancy. The receptors originated from a female donor with multiple sclerosis, enrolled in a pregnancy study.

The chain uses TRBV5-8 and TRBJ2-7, with 9 bases matching TRBD1. Germline V CDR1 and CDR2: SGHTS, YDEGEE. CDR3 length: 15 amino acids. V gave up 4 bases and J gave up 5 bases; unmatched junction bases: 10. The CDR3 region has the DNA TGTGCCAGCAGCAGGCCGGGACAGGGTCGCGACGAGCAGTACTTC. Its translation: CASSRPGQGRDEQYF.

V usage is TRBV2 and J usage is TRBJ2-7, with 7 bases fitting TRBD1. Germline CDR1 and CDR2: SNHLY and FYNNEI. J was trimmed by 2 bases and V by 4 bases; bases with no gene match: 5. The length of the CDR3 is 14 residues. CDR3 sequence: CASSGTGGPYEQYF. The CDR3 nucleotides are TGTGCCAGCAGTGGGACAGGCGGGCCCTACGAGCAGTACTTC.

The chain recombines TRBV10-3 with TRBJ2-7; D is possibly TRBD1 (7 bases). The CDR3 spans 11 residues. Germline assignment: CDR1 ENHRY and CDR2 SYGVKD. The V end was cut by 6 bases, the J end by 7 bases, with 10 bases between. The CDR3 nucleotides read TGTGCCATCAGGCAGGGGGGTGAGCAGTACTTC. It specifies CAIRQGGEQYF.

The V call is TRBV5-1, the J call TRBJ1-1, with 7 bases identical to TRBD1. Trimming took 7 bases from V and 1 from J; bases not matched to a gene: 10. The CDR3 consists of 15 residues. Looked up from germline, CDR1 is SGHRS and CDR2 is YFSETQ. CDR3 in DNA: TGCGCCAGCGGACCTGGGGACAGAACGAACACTGAAGCTTTCTTT. It is translated as CASGPGDRTNTEAFF.

CDR3 residues: CASSSGMNTEAFF. In DNA form, the CDR3 reads TGTGCCAGCAGTTCAGGGATGAACACTGAAGCTTTCTTT. V is TRBV28 and J is TRBJ1-1, with D perhaps TRBD1 (5 bases). The CDR3 consists of 13 residues. V lost 4 bases and J 0 bases, leaving 6 bases between the germline ends. The germline gives CDR1 MDHEN, CDR2 SYDVKM.

The rearrangement links TRBV11-2 to TRBJ2-5; a weak D match, TRBD2 (5 bases). The J call may be wrong; the DNA end is better matched by TRBJ2-7. The CDR3 extends over 16 amino acids. Per the germline V gene, CDR1 is SGHAT and CDR2 is FQNNGV. Written as DNA, the CDR3 is TGTGCCAGCAGCCCCGTCGGGGTGGCACTCTCCTACGAGCAGTACTTC. Protein sequence: CASSPVGVALSYEQYF.

The chain combines TRBV29-1 with TRBJ2-1, with 11 nucleotides matching TRBD2. The CDR3 totals 15 residues. Germline values: CDR1 SQVTM, CDR2 ANQGSEA. Trimming removed 1 base from V and 6 bases from J; junction bases left unmatched: 5. The CDR3, as DNA: TGCAGCGTTGAAGGTACTAGCGGGAGTTTCAATGAGCAGTTCTTC. It yields the protein CSVEGTSGSFNEQFF.

V and J are TRBV15 and TRBJ2-5, with 7 bases identical to TRBD1. Trimming at V came to 1 base and at J to 7 bases, leaving 6 bases not matched to a gene. From germline, CDR1 is LNHNV and CDR2 YYDKDF (reference sequence). The CDR3 spans 14 residues. This chain's CDR3 is CATSRGTGVGTQYF. CDR3 nucleotides: TGTGCCACCAGCAGAGGCACAGGGGTCGGGACCCAGTACTTC.

V usage is TRBV19 and J usage is TRBJ1-5, with D perhaps TRBD1 (6 bases). The V end was cut by 5 bases, the J end by 2 bases, with 16 bases between. This CDR3 spans 16 amino acids. The germline V gene encodes CDR1 LNHDA and CDR2 SQIVND (reference sequence). The CDR3 here is CASSVIQGHRNQPQHF. CDR3 nucleotides: TGTGCCAGTAGTGTGATACAGGGCCATCGCAATCAGCCCCAGCATTTT.

This rearrangement joins TRBV11-3 to TRBJ2-5, with D tentatively TRBD2 (6 bases). The CDR3 is made up of 15 amino acids. Germline CDR1 is SGHNT and CDR2 is YENEEA. V lost 5 bases and J lost 3, with 16 bases in between. The chain's CDR3 is CASSRRAVGKETQYF. The DNA of the CDR3 is TGTGCCAGCAGCCGGAGGGCCGTAGGAAAAGAGACCCAGTACTTC.

The chain carries TRBV19 and TRBJ2-7, with D tentatively TRBD1 (6 bases). Germline values: CDR1 LNHDA, CDR2 SQIVND (reference sequence). V dropped 4 bases and J dropped 9 bases, with 10 bases sitting between them. This CDR3 contains 11 residues. CDR3 sequence: CASSTTGAQYF. The CDR3 nucleotides are TGTGCCAGTAGTACGACAGGAGCGCAGTACTTC.

V usage is TRBV27 and J usage is TRBJ2-5; D perhaps matches TRBD1 (6 bases). CDR3 length equals 15 residues. Trimming removed 5 bases from V and 5 bases from J, with 18 bases in between. CDR1 is MNHEY and CDR2 is SMNVEV in the germline V gene (reference sequence). The CDR3 reads CASSPAATGMETQYF. The CDR3 region has the DNA TGTGCCAGCAGTCCCGCTGCCACAGGGATGGAGACCCAGTACTTC.

The chain has TRBV2 and TRBJ2-1, with TRBD1 matching over 9 bases. Germline CDR1 reads SNHLY; CDR2 reads FYNNEI. With V trimmed by 7 bases and J by 9 bases, 10 bases remained unmatched. This CDR3 has 14 amino acids. CDR3 amino acids: CASMTRTGVGEQFF. As DNA, the CDR3 is TGTGCCAGCATGACACGGACAGGGGTTGGTGAGCAGTTCTTC.

The chain uses TRBV2 and TRBJ2-3; D is unresolved. The CDR3 runs 15 residues. The V end lost 2 bases, the J end lost 2 bases, and 11 bases lay between the germline ends. Germline V CDR1 and CDR2: SNHLY, FYNNEI. CDR3 nucleotides: TGTGCCAGCAGTGAATATTTACAGTACACAGATACGCAGTATTTT. Translated: CASSEYLQYTDTQYF.

This clone has a single count. This rearrangement joins TRBV5-1 to TRBJ2-7, with 7 positions matching TRBD1. J gave up 9 bases and V 2 bases, and 17 bases lay outside the gene matches. This CDR3 spans 16 amino acids. From germline, CDR1 is SGHRS and CDR2 YFSETQ. CDR3 loop: CASSLNRDSQAQGQYF. The CDR3 DNA reads as TGCGCCAGCAGCTTAAACCGGGACAGTCAGGCTCAGGGGCAGTACTTC.

The rearrangement uses TRBV6-6 and TRBJ2-1; weak D call: TRBD2 (5 bases). Trimming cost V 6 bases and J 2 bases, with 8 bases left between them. From germline, CDR1 is MNHNY and CDR2 SVGAGI (reference sequence). The CDR3 loop spans 13 amino acids. The CDR3 sequence is CASRREAYNEQFF. The DNA of the CDR3 is TGTGCCAGCAGGAGGGAAGCCTACAATGAGCAGTTCTTC.

The V gene is TRBV19, the J gene TRBJ2-1; 11 bases fit TRBD2. Germline V lookup: CDR1 LNHDA, CDR2 SQIVND (reference sequence). The J segment lost 0 bases and the V segment lost 5 bases, leaving 9 bases of the junction unmatched. This CDR3 has 18 residues. This CDR3 reads CASSFGLAGPSSYNEQFF. CDR3 in DNA: TGTGCCAGTAGTTTCGGACTAGCGGGCCCAAGCTCCTACAATGAGCAGTTCTTC. The variable domain in full, with the rest retrieved from reference TRBV19 and TRBJ2-1, is DGGITQSPKYLFRKEGQNVTLSCEQNLNHDAMYWYRQDPGQGLRLIYYSQIVNDFQKGDIAEGYSVSREKKESFPLTVTSAQKNPTAFYLCASSFGLAGPSSYNEQFFGPGTRLTVL.

Only one count was recorded for this clone. The rearrangement uses TRBV5-1 and TRBJ2-2, with 7 bases fitting TRBD2. V was clipped by 6 bases and J by 4 bases; unmatched bases: 12. This CDR3 is built from 16 residues. CDR1 SGHRS and CDR2 YFSETQ come from the germline V gene. The CDR3 spells CASKFGRGTGTGELFF. CDR3 sequence (DNA): TGCGCCAGCAAGTTTGGGCGGGGGACGGGCACCGGGGAGCTGTTTTTT.